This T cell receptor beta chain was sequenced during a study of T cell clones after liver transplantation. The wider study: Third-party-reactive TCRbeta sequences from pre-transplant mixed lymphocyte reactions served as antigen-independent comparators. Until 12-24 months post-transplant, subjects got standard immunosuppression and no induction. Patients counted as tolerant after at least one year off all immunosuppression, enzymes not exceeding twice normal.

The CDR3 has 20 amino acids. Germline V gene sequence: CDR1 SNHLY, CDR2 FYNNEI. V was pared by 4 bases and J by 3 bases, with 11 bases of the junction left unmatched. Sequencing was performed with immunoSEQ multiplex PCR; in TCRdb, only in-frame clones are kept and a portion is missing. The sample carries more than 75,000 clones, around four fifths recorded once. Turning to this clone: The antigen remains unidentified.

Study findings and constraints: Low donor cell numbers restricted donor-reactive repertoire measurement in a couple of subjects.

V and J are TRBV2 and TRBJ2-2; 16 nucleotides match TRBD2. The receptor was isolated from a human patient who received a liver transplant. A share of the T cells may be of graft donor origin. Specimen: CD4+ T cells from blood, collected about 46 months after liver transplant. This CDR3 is CASSVSLQGLAGGDTGELFF. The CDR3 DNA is TGTGCCAGCAGTGTATCCCTACAGGGACTAGCGGGAGGGGACACCGGGGAGCTGTTTTTT.